This T cell receptor beta chain was obtained from a study of T cell changes during pregnancy in multiple sclerosis. The CDR3 spans 15 residues. Germline CDR1 is SEHNR and CDR2 is FQNEAQ (reference sequence). V shed 4 bases and J shed 8 bases, with 20 bases lying between them. Generated by immunoSEQ multiplex PCR, the TCRdb table keeps only in-frame clones and is missing some. The sample records approximately 60,000 clones, 80% to 95% being singletons. The chain carries TRBV7-9 and TRBJ1-2, with D perhaps matching TRBD1 (5 bases). The TCR originated in a female donor with multiple sclerosis, enrolled in a pregnancy study. The sequencing used peripheral blood, collected in the first trimester of pregnancy. CDR3 amino acids: CASSSILDSLRGYTF. The CDR3 bases are TGTGCCAGCAGCTCGATACTCGACAGCCTCCGCGGCTACACCTTC.